The 3 T cell receptor beta chains below were found in one sample sequenced in a study of shared clonotypes between healthy human individuals (dated by TCRdb to about 2020). The library was made by the immunoSEQ multiplex PCR assay. TCRdb mirrors the immuneACCESS table, restricted to in-frame sequences. Some clones are absent from its copies; in checked studies, under half trace to an unresolved V gene, and the reason for the others is unknown. This sample lists some 2,500,000 clones; around 90% were detected once. The ten largest account for 0.37% of the sample. Input material: naive CD4+ T cells from PBMCs. The cell subset or site label, as the study defines it: CD45RA+ positively selected. Receptors originate from a man between 18 and 29 years old in good health. Some clones in this sample may be carry-over from other donors' samples.

The rearrangement links TRBV28 to TRBJ2-3, with D uncertain. Germline CDR1 is MDHEN and CDR2 is SYDVKM. The ends were cut back, 4 bases at V and 0 bases at J, with 5 bases in the middle. The CDR3 has 13 residues. The CDR3 region is CASSSTSTDTQYF. CDR3 in DNA: TGTGCCAGCAGTTCTACTAGCACAGATACGCAGTATTTT.

The rearrangement uses TRBV6-6 and TRBJ1-6; possibly TRBD1 for D (6 bases). CDR1 and CDR2 from the germline V gene are MNHNY and SVGAGI (reference sequence). This CDR3 contains 15 residues. The V end lost 1 base, the J end lost 10 bases, and 14 bases lay between the germline ends. The CDR3 nucleotides read TGTGCCAGCAGTTACTTCGGACAGCAAGGGTCACCCCTCCACTTT. Translation gives CASSYFGQQGSPLHF.

The rearrangement uses TRBV7-3 and TRBJ2-5; D is unclear. CDR3 length: 13 amino acids. The V gene lost 2 bases and the J gene lost 0 bases, with 4 bases spanning the gap. Germline V CDR1 and CDR2: SGHTA, FQGTGA. The CDR3 sequence is CASSLYYQETQYF. The CDR3 DNA sequence: TGTGCCAGCAGCTTATACTACCAAGAGACCCAGTACTTC.